A selection of T cell receptor beta chains follows, all from one sample in a study of T cell responses to AZD1222 COVID-19 vaccine. Libraries were prepared by immunoSEQ multiplex PCR; TCRdb keeps only in-frame clonotypes and omits some of them. The table has about 100,000 clones, roughly 90% seen once; the top ten hold roughly 2.7%. The source material was peripheral blood, sampled on day 0 of AZD1222 vaccination. These TCRs come from an adult in good health. Each CDR3 is given with its conserved first and last residue. Fields, in order: clone size, V gene, J gene, D gene, CDR3 DNA, CDR3 protein. D genes are given only for firm matches. Some rows have no size entry. The others give once, few or many, or a class for an expanded clone.

-	TRBV5-1	TRBJ1-1	TRBD1	TGCGCCAGCAGCTTGGTATTAGGCGGACAGGTTGAAGCTTTCTTT	CASSLVLGGQVEAFF
-	TRBV7-8	TRBJ2-7	TRBD2	TGTGCCAGCAGCTCCAAGAGCGGGAGGGCCTCCTACGAGCAGTACTTC	CASSSKSGRASYEQYF
-	TRBV30	TRBJ2-1	-	TGTGCCTGGAGTTCTCTTGCGGGACTTAGGAAGTTCTTC	CAWSSLAGLRKFF
-	TRBV21-1	TRBJ1-1	-	TGTGCCAGCAGCAAGAAAAGGGGTTCTGAAGCTTTCTTT	CASSKKRGSEAFF
-	TRBV5-4	TRBJ2-1	-	TGTGCCAGCAGCTTGCCGGGACTGCAGGGGTTCTTC	CASSLPGLQGFF
-	TRBV4-1	TRBJ1-3	TRBD1	TGCGCCAGCAGCCCATGGGGACAGGGAACTGGAAACACCATATATTTT	CASSPWGQGTGNTIYF
-	TRBV2	TRBJ2-7	-	TGTGCCAGCAGTGAGTGGGGCGAGCAGTACTTC	CASSEWGEQYF
once	TRBV19	TRBJ2-2	TRBD2	TGTGCCAGTAACGGGAGGGAGGAAAACACCGGGGAGCTGTTTTTT	CASNGREENTGELFF
-	TRBV5-1	TRBJ1-6	-	TGCGCCAGCAGCTTGGATGGCTCCTATAATTCACCCCTCCACTTT	CASSLDGSYNSPLHF
-	TRBV25-1	TRBJ2-7	-	TGTGCCAGCAGTAGCCAGGGGAACGAGCAGTACTTC	CASSSQGNEQYF
few	TRBV27	TRBJ2-7	-	TGTGCCAGCAGTTTATCAGGTAGTGCTGATCAGAGCTCCTCCTACGAGCAGTACTTC	CASSLSGSADQSSSYEQYF
-	TRBV6-5	TRBJ1-5	TRBD1	TGTGCCAGCAGAGCTCAGGGGGCGATCAATCAGCCCCAGCATTTT	CASRAQGAINQPQHF
-	TRBV27	TRBJ2-3	TRBD2	TGTGCCAGCAGTTTCGGGGGGACCACAGATACGCAGTATTTT	CASSFGGTTDTQYF
-	TRBV28	TRBJ1-1	-	TGTGCCAGCAGCCGCATGGGTGGGACTGAAGCTTTCTTT	CASSRMGGTEAFF
-	TRBV5-1	TRBJ1-1	-	TGCGCCAGCAGCCTGGGGGCAGGGACGAACACTGAAGCTTTCTTT	CASSLGAGTNTEAFF
-	TRBV12-5	TRBJ2-1	TRBD2	TGTGCTAGTGGTTTTCAACTAGCGGGAGTAAGCTCCTACAATGAGCAGTTCTTC	CASGFQLAGVSSYNEQFF
-	TRBV19	TRBJ2-1	TRBD2	TGTGCCAGTCGGGCTAGCGGGCAGGCCCAGCCCAATGAGCAGTTCTTC	CASRASGQAQPNEQFF
-	TRBV11-2	TRBJ2-1	-	TGTGCCAGCAGCTTATTGGTAAGGCGGAATCCCGGTGAGCAGTTCTTC	CASSLLVRRNPGEQFF
-	TRBV2	TRBJ1-1	TRBD1	TGTGCCAGCAGCGACAGGGTTGGAAACACTGAAGCTTTCTTT	CASSDRVGNTEAFF
-	TRBV4-1	TRBJ2-2	TRBD2	TGCGCCAGCAGCCTTCTTGGGGGGGAGGATAGCGGGAGTGTAGCCGGGGAGCTGTTTTTT	CASSLLGGEDSGSVAGELFF
-	TRBV19	TRBJ1-5	-	TGTGCCAGTTGTTCCTGGACAAGCAATCAGCCCCAGCATTTT	CASCSWTSNQPQHF
-	TRBV15	TRBJ1-5	-	TGTGCCACCAGTACTGGGGGCAGGGTTCAGCCCCAGCATTTT	CATSTGGRVQPQHF
-	TRBV5-5	TRBJ1-1	-	TGTGCCAGCAGCTTGTCCTTCACGAACACTGAAGCTTTCTTT	CASSLSFTNTEAFF
-	TRBV5-1	TRBJ1-4	-	TGCGCCAGCAGTTCGAAGGGGGATCCAACTAATGAAAAACTGTTTTTT	CASSSKGDPTNEKLFF
-	TRBV5-1	TRBJ1-3	-	TGCGCCAGCAGCTTGAGCGCCTCTGGAAACACCATATATTTT	CASSLSASGNTIYF
-	TRBV18	TRBJ1-5	TRBD1	TGTGCCAGCTCACCATTTCCACGGGGACAGCGTAATCAGCCCCAGCATTTT	CASSPFPRGQRNQPQHF
-	TRBV19	TRBJ2-3	-	TGTGCCAGTAGTATAGATCTTGGAGTGGAAGACACAGATACGCAGTATTTT	CASSIDLGVEDTDTQYF
-	TRBV28	TRBJ1-5	TRBD1	TGTGCCAGCAGTTCTCGACAGGGAGGATGGCAGCCCCAGCATTTT	CASSSRQGGWQPQHF
once	TRBV19	TRBJ2-7	-	TGTGCCAGTAGTATCCAGGGTTCCCACGAGCAGTACTTC	CASSIQGSHEQYF
-	TRBV10-3	TRBJ2-3	TRBD2	TGTGCCATCAGGGGATCTAGCGGGAGTGGATCTGGAGATACGCAGTATTTT	CAIRGSSGSGSGDTQYF
-	TRBV6-2/TRBV6-3	TRBJ2-3	TRBD2	TGTGCCAGCAGTCAGGGACTAGCGGAGACAGATACGCAGTATTTT	CASSQGLAETDTQYF
-	TRBV24-1	TRBJ1-5	TRBD1	TGTGCCACCAGTGACAGAGGGGGCAGCAATCAGCCCCAGCATTTT	CATSDRGGSNQPQHF
-	TRBV5-8	TRBJ1-3	-	TGTGCCAGCAGCTTGGAGTGGGGCTCTGGAAACACCATATATTTT	CASSLEWGSGNTIYF